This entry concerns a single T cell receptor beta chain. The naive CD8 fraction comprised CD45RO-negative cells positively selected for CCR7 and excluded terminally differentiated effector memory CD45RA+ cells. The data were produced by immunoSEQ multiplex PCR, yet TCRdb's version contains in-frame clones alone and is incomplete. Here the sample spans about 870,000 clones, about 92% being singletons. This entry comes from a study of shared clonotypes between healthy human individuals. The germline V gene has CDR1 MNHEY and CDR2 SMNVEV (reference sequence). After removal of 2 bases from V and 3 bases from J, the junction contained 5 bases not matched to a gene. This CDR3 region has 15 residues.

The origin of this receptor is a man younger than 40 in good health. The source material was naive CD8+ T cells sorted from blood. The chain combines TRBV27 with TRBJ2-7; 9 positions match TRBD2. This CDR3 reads CASSLTQRGVYEQYF. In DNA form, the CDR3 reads TGTGCCAGCAGTTTAACCCAGCGGGGGGTCTACGAGCAGTACTTC.